Presented here are 20 T cell receptor beta chains from one specimen sequenced in a study of shared clonotypes between healthy human individuals. Assay used: immunoSEQ multiplex PCR; TCRdb lists only in-frame clones, some missing. Of about 2.5 million clones listed, 85% to 95% are singletons. Sample: naive CD4+ T cells from PBMCs. Stated subset: CD45RA+ positively selected. All receptors come from a man aged 18-30 years in good health. Some clones in this sample may be carry-over from other donors' samples.

The V gene is TRBV5-1, the J gene TRBJ2-1, with TRBD2 matching 12 bases. The ends lost 5 bases at V and 4 bases at J; junction bases unmatched: 7. The CDR3 sequence is 16 residues long. CDR1 is SGHRS, CDR2 YFSETQ, per germline. The CDR3 reads CASRVFGTSGYNEQFF. The CDR3 DNA reads TGCGCCAGCAGAGTGTTTGGGACTAGCGGGTACAATGAGCAGTTCTTC.

The chain couples TRBV27 to TRBJ2-7; 7 nucleotides align to TRBD2. V lost 6 bases to trimming and J lost 0 bases; unmatched junction nucleotides: 8. The CDR3 extends over 15 amino acids. Germline lookup yields CDR1 MNHEY and CDR2 SMNVEV (reference sequence). CDR3 sequence: CASSRRASGSYEQYF. The CDR3 coding sequence is TGTGCCAGCAGCCGTCGGGCTAGCGGCTCCTACGAGCAGTACTTC.

The V gene is TRBV18, the J gene TRBJ1-4; no firm D call. The CDR3 extends over 13 amino acids. Trimming shortened V by 3 bases and J by 8 bases, and 10 bases separated the two germline ends. Germline V gene sequence: CDR1 KGHSH, CDR2 LQKENI. The CDR3 region has the DNA TGTGCCAGCTCACCTTCCATGAAAGAAAAACTGTTTTTT. It codes for CASSPSMKEKLFF. Complete variable domain (other parts from reference TRBV18 and TRBJ1-4): NAGVMQNPRHLVRRRGQEARLRCSPMKGHSHVYWYRQLPEEGLKFMVYLQKENIIDESGMPKERFSAEFPKEGPSILRIQQVVRGDSAAYFCASSPSMKEKLFFGSGTQLSVL.

The V gene is TRBV29-1, the J gene TRBJ2-4, with D tentatively TRBD1 or TRBD2 (6 bases each). CDR3 length: 13 residues. The V end was cut by 4 bases, the J end by 6 bases, with 13 bases between. CDR1 and CDR2 (germline): SQVTM, ANQGSEA. The CDR3 region is CSVVGAGTNIQYF. DNA for the CDR3: TGCAGCGTTGTGGGGGCGGGAACAAACATTCAGTACTTC.

The J gene is TRBJ1-1, the V gene TRBV5-4; maybe TRBD1 (6 bases). Germline CDR1 reads SGHNT; CDR2 reads YYREEE (reference sequence). The length of the CDR3 is 15 residues. The V gene lost 4 bases and the J gene lost 2 bases, with 15 bases spanning the gap. This chain's CDR3 is CASSPSQGTNTEAFF. For the CDR3, the DNA is TGTGCCAGCAGCCCGTCACAGGGTACAAACACTGAAGCTTTCTTT. The variable domain in full, with the rest retrieved from reference TRBV5-4 and TRBJ1-1, is ETGVTQSPTHLIKTRGQQVTLRCSSQSGHNTVSWYQQALGQGPQFIFQYYREEENGRGNFPPRFSGLQFPNYSSELNVNALELDDSALYLCASSPSQGTNTEAFFGQGTRLTVV.

The chain links TRBV15 to TRBJ1-5; 8 nucleotides line up with TRBD1. With 3 bases clipped from V and 4 bases from J, the junction kept 11 bases outside the gene matches. CDR1 and CDR2 (germline): LNHNV, YYDKDF (reference sequence). This CDR3 spans 17 amino acids. The CDR3 loop is CATSRDAAGTGNQPQHF. The DNA for the CDR3 is TGTGCCACCAGCAGGGACGCAGCAGGGACAGGTAATCAGCCCCAGCATTTT. The full variable domain, rest sourced from reference TRBV15 and TRBJ1-5, is DAMVIQNPRYQVTQFGKPVTLSCSQTLNHNVMYWYQQKSSQAPKLLFHYYDKDFNNEADTPDNFQSRRPNTSFCFLDIRSPGLGDTAMYLCATSRDAAGTGNQPQHFGDGTRLSIL.

The chain couples TRBV7-7 to TRBJ2-2; 8 nucleotides agree with TRBD2. The CDR3 contains 15 residues. The germline V gene encodes CDR1 SSHAT and CDR2 FNYEAQ (reference sequence). The junction had 6 bases not matched to a gene; V was cut back by 5 bases and J by 4 bases. CDR3 in amino acids: CASSATSVGTGELFF. CDR3 sequence (DNA): TGTGCCAGCAGCGCGACTAGCGTTGGCACCGGGGAGCTGTTTTTT.

The chain links TRBV18 to TRBJ1-4; 11 bases map to TRBD1. V shed 4 bases and J 6 bases; nucleotides not matched to a gene: 13. The CDR3 loop spans 18 amino acids. Germline CDR1 KGHSH, CDR2 LQKENI. CDR3 amino acids: CASSLSLDRGRRDEKLFF. CDR3 nucleotide sequence: TGTGCCAGCTCACTCTCCTTGGACAGGGGGCGAAGAGATGAAAAACTGTTTTTT.

The chain combines TRBV4-2 with TRBJ2-2; D remains unclear. V was trimmed by 1 base and J by 5 bases, leaving 11 bases between them. CDR3 size: 15 residues. Germline V gene data show CDR1 as LGHNA and CDR2 as YNFKEQ. The CDR3 reads CASSQVGLGTGELFF. The CDR3, as DNA: TGTGCCAGCAGCCAAGTGGGTCTAGGGACCGGGGAGCTGTTTTTT.

V gene TRBV5-1 combines with J gene TRBJ2-5; 9 bases fit TRBD2. Trimming cost V 1 base and J 1 base; bases outside gene matches: 5. CDR3 length: 16 amino acids. CDR1 and CDR2 (germline): SGHRS, YFSETQ. The CDR3 protein is CASSLNTAGGQETQYF. CDR3 sequence (DNA): TGCGCCAGCAGCTTGAACACAGCGGGGGGCCAAGAGACCCAGTACTTC.

This sequence joins TRBV6-1 and TRBJ2-3, with D possibly being TRBD2 (6 bases). The V end was cut by 5 bases, the J end by 0 bases, with 9 bases between. In germline, CDR1 is MNHNS, CDR2 SASEGT. This CDR3 spans 14 amino acids. CDR3 nucleotide sequence: TGTGCCAGCAGTAGAGGGACTAGCACAGATACGCAGTATTTT. Its translation: CASSRGTSTDTQYF.

The rearrangement joins TRBV30 to TRBJ1-3; D uncertain. Germline V gives CDR1 GTSNPN, CDR2 SVGIG (reference sequence). The CDR3 spans 15 residues. The germline V and J ends were trimmed by 7 bases and 0 bases, with 16 bases remaining between them. CDR3 DNA: TGTGCCTCCGTCCCTTCGGGCCGCTCTGGAAACACCATATATTTT. The encoded protein is CASVPSGRSGNTIYF. The entire variable domain, with the rest obtained from reference TRBV30 and TRBJ1-3, is as follows: SQTIHQWPATLVQPVGSPLSLECTVEGTSNPNLYWYRQAAGRGLQLLFYSVGIGQISSEVPQNLSASRPQDRQFILSSKKLLLSDSGFYLCASVPSGRSGNTIYFGEGSWLTVV.

The V gene is TRBV2, the J gene TRBJ1-2; D gene ambiguous. Germline V lookup: CDR1 SNHLY, CDR2 FYNNEI. The CDR3 covers 14 residues. The ends were cut back, 9 bases at V and 7 bases at J, with 21 bases in the middle. CDR3 coding DNA: TGTGCCAGTCTCACAATCGGTTTCCTTGCTGGCTACACCTTC. Translation: CASLTIGFLAGYTF.

This rearrangement joins TRBV7-3 to TRBJ1-1, with 7 bases matching TRBD1. Per the germline V gene, CDR1 is SGHTA and CDR2 is FQGTGA. With 1 base clipped from V and 7 bases from J, the junction kept 3 bases outside the gene matches. The CDR3 loop spans 13 amino acids. CDR3 nucleotide sequence: TGTGCCAGCAGCTTAAGACAGGGTGGTGAAGCTTTCTTT. Its translation: CASSLRQGGEAFF.

This sequence joins TRBV9 and TRBJ2-1, with 7 bases aligning to TRBD2. J gave up 6 bases and V 4 bases, and 13 bases lay outside the gene matches. Germline V gene sequence: CDR1 SGDLS, CDR2 YYNGEE. The CDR3 spans 16 residues. CDR3 nucleotide sequence: TGTGCCAGCAGCCCCAGACTAGCCGCGGGACCCAATGAGCAGTTCTTC. It yields the protein CASSPRLAAGPNEQFF.

The gene calls are TRBV10-1 and TRBJ1-1, with TRBD1 matching over 8 bases. This CDR3 is 14 amino acids long. J was trimmed by 3 bases and V by 6 bases; bases with no gene match: 6. Germline-derived CDR1 and CDR2 are WNHNN and SYGVQD (reference sequence). CDR3 sequence (DNA): TGCGCCAGCAGCTCCGACAGGGGATACACTGAAGCTTTCTTT. This codes for CASSSDRGYTEAFF.

V gene TRBV18 combines with J gene TRBJ1-4; D call uncertain. Trimming shortened V by 4 bases and J by 3 bases, and 9 bases separated the two germline ends. Germline values: CDR1 KGHSH, CDR2 LQKENI. This CDR3 has 14 amino acids. As DNA, the CDR3 is TGTGCCAGCTCACATCAACGAGCTAATGAAAAACTGTTTTTT. This gives the protein CASSHQRANEKLFF.

V usage is TRBV6-5 and J usage is TRBJ2-3; 9 bases line up with TRBD2. J gave up 0 bases and V 6 bases, and 4 bases lay outside the gene matches. Germline loops: CDR1 MNHEY, CDR2 SVGAGI. The CDR3 is 15 residues long. The DNA of the CDR3 is TGTGCCAGCAGCGCTACTAGCGGGAGCACAGATACGCAGTATTTT. Protein product: CASSATSGSTDTQYF.

This sequence joins TRBV9 and TRBJ2-2, with 8 positions matching TRBD2. Trimming took 3 bases from V and 6 from J; bases not matched to a gene: 13. CDR3 length equals 17 residues. The germline V gene encodes CDR1 SGDLS and CDR2 YYNGEE. The CDR3 is CASSGSGTSLSAGELFF. DNA of the CDR3: TGTGCCAGCAGCGGTTCCGGGACTAGTTTGTCTGCCGGGGAGCTGTTTTTT.

This chain joins TRBV11-2 and TRBJ1-1; 7 positions agree with TRBD1. CDR3 length equals 16 residues. V trimming: 5 bases; J trimming: 1 base; junction bases outside the gene matches: 10. Germline-derived CDR1 and CDR2 are SGHAT and FQNNGV. The CDR3 region is CASSARPTGRNTEAFF. In DNA form, the CDR3 reads TGTGCCAGCAGCGCCCGCCCGACAGGGAGGAACACTGAAGCTTTCTTT.